A selection of T cell receptor beta chains follows, all from one sample in a study of blood T cells in healthy people across ages. From the 5' RACE reads, TCRdb called clonotypes with MiXCR, one entry per CDR3 protein. The sample records about 1.7 million distinct CDR3 sequences, 28% being singletons. The sequencing input was blood. These receptors originate from a woman between 25 and 40 years old in good health. The CDR3 runs from the conserved cysteine through the conserved F or W. D genes are given only for firm matches. A row's size may be missing; if present it is once, few, many or a size class.

V	J	size	D	DNA	CDR3
TRBV19	TRBJ1-1	few	NA	TGTGCCAGTAAGTACGGATCCCTGAACACTGAAGCTTTCTTT	CASKYGSLNTEAFF
TRBV12-3/TRBV12-4	TRBJ2-1	many	NA	TGTGCCAGCAGTTTGACTGATAACTCCTACAATGAGCAGTTCTTC	CASSLTDNSYNEQFF
TRBV29-1	TRBJ1-2	many	NA	TGCAGCGCCGAACGGGGGGGTAACTATGGCTACACCTTC	CSAERGGNYGYTF
TRBV27	TRBJ2-1	few	TRBD2	TGTGCCAGTAGTACGCGAGCGGGGGGTCTCGACAATGAGCAGTTCTTC	CASSTRAGGLDNEQFF
TRBV7-2	TRBJ1-4	few	TRBD1	TGTGCCAGCAGCTTAGTGACAGGGCAGTACGGTGAAAAACTGTTTTTT	CASSLVTGQYGEKLFF
TRBV20-1	TRBJ1-1	NA	TRBD1	TGCAGTGCCTTGACAGGGAGGTGGACTGAAGCTTTCTTT	CSALTGRWTEAFF
TRBV11-3	TRBJ2-1	NA	NA	TGTGCCAGCAGCTTTTTCCGTCTGGGTGAGCAGTTCTTC	CASSFFRLGEQFF
TRBV6-5	TRBJ2-7	many	TRBD2	TGTGCCAGCAGTAGGGGACTAGCGACTACCTACGAGCAGTACTTC	CASSRGLATTYEQYF
TRBV4-3	TRBJ2-1	many	TRBD2	TGCGCCAGCAGCCCCATGACTAGCGGGACCGCCAATGAGCAGTTCTTC	CASSPMTSGTANEQFF
TRBV12-3/TRBV12-4	TRBJ2-5	many	NA	TGTGCCAGCACCCCACCCGAGGGAGAGACCCAGTACTTC	CASTPPEGETQYF
TRBV29-1	TRBJ1-2	many	NA	TGCAGCGTTCTTACGGACCGAGGCTATGGCTACACCTTC	CSVLTDRGYGYTF
TRBV7-6	TRBJ2-1	NA	TRBD2	TGTGCCAGCAGCTTAGACCGACTAGCGGGTTCCTCCTACAATGAGCAGTTCTTC	CASSLDRLAGSSYNEQFF
TRBV9	TRBJ2-5	NA	NA	TGTGCCAACAGCGTAGGAGGGCGGGGCGAGACCCAGTACTTC	CANSVGGRGETQYF